These T cell receptor beta chains were read from a single sample in a study of human T cells and chemical hapten exposure. TCRdb reprocessed the RACE reads via MiXCR and lists one record per CDR3 protein. Here the sample spans under 95,000 distinct CDR3 sequences, about 10% being singletons. Sequences were obtained from whole blood. These receptors were taken from a female donor in good health. Some clones in this sample may be carry-over from other donors' samples. The CDR3 runs from the conserved cysteine through the conserved F or W. D genes are given only for firm matches. The listing skips clone size in some rows; elsewhere it reads once, few, many or a size class.

TRBJ2-7 - - TRBV7-3 TGTGCCAGCAGCTTTAGCGGAGCCCCAACCTACGAGCAGTACTTC CASSFSGAPTYEQYF
TRBJ2-5 - few TRBV13 TGTGCCAGCAGCCTCCTAGCGAGGCAGACCCAGTACTTC CASSLLARQTQYF
TRBJ1-1 TRBD1 - TRBV4-1 TGCGCCAGCAGCCAAGATGAGGGGACAGGCATGAACACTGAAGCTTTCTTT CASSQDEGTGMNTEAFF
TRBJ2-3 - - TRBV7-2 TGTGCCAGCAGCTTAATCCAGTACACAGATACGCAGTATTTT CASSLIQYTDTQYF
TRBJ1-1 - few TRBV29-1 TGCAGCGTTGAACCCGGAACCCTGAACACTGAAGCTTTCTTT CSVEPGTLNTEAFF
TRBJ2-2 TRBD1 - TRBV19 TGTGCCAGTCTACCCGGGACAGAGAACACCGGGGAGCTGTTTTTT CASLPGTENTGELFF
TRBJ2-1 - few TRBV7-3 TGTGCCAGCAGCGTCCGGGACGAAGTAGGGTTTGGGAATGAGCAGTTCTTC CASSVRDEVGFGNEQFF
TRBJ2-5 TRBD2 few TRBV7-2 TGTGCCAGCAACTTGGGAGGGAGCCGGGAAGAGACCCAGTACTTC CASNLGGSREETQYF
TRBJ2-2 TRBD2 - TRBV3-1 TGTGCCAGCAGCCAAGAACGCGGGAGGACGAACACCGGGGAGCTGTTTTTT CASSQERGRTNTGELFF
TRBJ1-5 - few TRBV24-1 TGTGCCACCAGTGATTCCAGGGGTAGGATCGATCAGCCCCAGCATTTT CATSDSRGRIDQPQHF
TRBJ1-1 TRBD1 few TRBV5-1 TGCGCCAGCAGCTGGGAACAGGGGGCTGAAGCTTTCTTT CASSWEQGAEAFF
TRBJ1-1 - many TRBV28 TGTGCCAGCAGCCTCTACACTGAAGCTTTCTTT CASSLYTEAFF
TRBJ2-7 - few TRBV15 TGTGCCACCAGCAGAGCGGGACAACTCTACGAGCAGTACTTC CATSRAGQLYEQYF
TRBJ2-1 - few TRBV6-5 TGTGCCAGCAGTACAGGGTTGAATGAGCAGTTCTTC CASSTGLNEQFF
TRBJ1-6 - few TRBV20-1 TGCAGTGCTAGAGATTGGAGGGGCACGAATTCACCCCTCCACTTT CSARDWRGTNSPLHF
TRBJ2-7 - few TRBV18 TGTGCCAGCTCACCAAAAGGGGAAGGTTCCGAGCAGTACTTC CASSPKGEGSEQYF
TRBJ2-1 - many TRBV3-1 TGTGCCAGCAGCCAAGACGAGTCCGAGCAGTTCTTC CASSQDESEQFF
TRBJ2-5 TRBD2 - TRBV18 TGTGCCAGCTCACCCCGGACTAGCGGGAGTAGCTTCGAGACCCAGTACTTC CASSPRTSGSSFETQYF